This entry features one T cell receptor (beta chain) sequence. J was trimmed by 8 bases and V by 0 bases; bases with no gene match: 9. CDR1 and CDR2 (germline): LGHNA, YSLEER. This CDR3 has 16 amino acids. Only in-frame clones appear in the TCRdb table, and some are missing; sequencing was by immunoSEQ multiplex PCR. The table includes about 77,000 clones, 80% detected once. The data belong to a study of blood T cell repertoires in COVID-19. The chain carries TRBV4-3 and TRBJ2-1; 8 bases align to TRBD2. The sequencing sample was made of peripheral blood. This TCR was sampled from a woman aged 70-85 years with acute or convalescent COVID-19. For the CDR3, the DNA is TGCGCCAGCAGCCAAGATGTAGCGGGGTATAGGTATGAGCAGTTCTTC. Amino acids: CASSQDVAGYRYEQFF.